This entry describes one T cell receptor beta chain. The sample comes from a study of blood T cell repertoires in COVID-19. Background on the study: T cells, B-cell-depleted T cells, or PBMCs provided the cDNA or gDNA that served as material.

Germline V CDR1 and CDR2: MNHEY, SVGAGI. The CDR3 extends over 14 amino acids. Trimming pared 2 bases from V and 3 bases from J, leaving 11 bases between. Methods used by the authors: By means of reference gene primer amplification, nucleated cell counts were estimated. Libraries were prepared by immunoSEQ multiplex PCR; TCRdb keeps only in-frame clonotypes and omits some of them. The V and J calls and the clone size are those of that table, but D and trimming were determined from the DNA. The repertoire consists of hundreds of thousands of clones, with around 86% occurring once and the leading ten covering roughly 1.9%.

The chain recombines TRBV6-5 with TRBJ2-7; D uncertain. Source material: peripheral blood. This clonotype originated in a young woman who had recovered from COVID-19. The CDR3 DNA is TGTGCCAGCAGTTACGCGCTCGATCGCTACGAGCAGTACTTC. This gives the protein CASSYALDRYEQYF.